This T cell receptor beta chain appears in the sequencing data of a study of OX40 agonist ivuxolimab in advanced cancers. At the level of the study: Past anti-PD-1, anti-PD-L1 or anti-CTLA-4 therapy was accepted, and roughly 38% had received some. Two patients with cutaneous melanoma and one with hepatocellular carcinoma, three in total, showed partial responses. Study observations and caveats: The authors did not determine the antigen specificity of the expanded peripheral T cells.

Libraries were prepared by immunoSEQ multiplex PCR; TCRdb keeps only in-frame clonotypes and omits some of them. The sample shows 15,000 to 20,000 clones, roughly 88% of them seen only once. For this clone: Its target is unknown.

The CDR3 consists of 13 residues. Trimming cost V 2 bases and J 6 bases; bases outside gene matches: 1. The germline V gene has CDR1 MNHEY and CDR2 SVGAGI. This sequence originates from an adult with an advanced solid tumor such as melanoma, head and neck, liver or kidney cancer. V usage is TRBV6-5 and J usage is TRBJ2-1, with 7 bases that match TRBD1. This specimen was CD4+ or CD8+ T cells sorted from blood, taken in a trial of the OX40 agonist ivuxolimab. The CDR3 coding sequence is TGTGCCAGCAGTTACAGGGGGCCCAATGAGCAGTTCTTC. Translated, it gives CASSYRGPNEQFF.